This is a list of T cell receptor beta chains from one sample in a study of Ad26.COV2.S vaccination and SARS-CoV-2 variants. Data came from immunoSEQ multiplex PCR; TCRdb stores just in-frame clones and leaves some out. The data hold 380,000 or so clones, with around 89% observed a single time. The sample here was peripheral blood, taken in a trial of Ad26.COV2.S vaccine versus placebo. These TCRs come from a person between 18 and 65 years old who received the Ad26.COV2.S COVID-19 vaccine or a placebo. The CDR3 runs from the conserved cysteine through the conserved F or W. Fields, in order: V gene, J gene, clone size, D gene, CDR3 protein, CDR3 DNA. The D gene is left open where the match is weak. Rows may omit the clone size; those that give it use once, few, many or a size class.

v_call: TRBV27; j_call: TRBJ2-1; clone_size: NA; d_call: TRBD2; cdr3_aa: CASSQIAGAYNEQFF; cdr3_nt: TGTGCCAGCAGTCAAATAGCGGGGGCCTACAATGAGCAGTTCTTC
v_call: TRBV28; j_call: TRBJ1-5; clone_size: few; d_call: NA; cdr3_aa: CASSLLLGAWNKGGNQPQHF; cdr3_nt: TGTGCCAGCAGTTTACTATTGGGCGCCTGGAACAAGGGGGGCAATCAGCCCCAGCATTTT
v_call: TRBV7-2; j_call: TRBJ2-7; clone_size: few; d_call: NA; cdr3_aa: CASSSGGEYEQYF; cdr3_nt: TGTGCCAGCTCCTCCGGGGGAGAGTACGAGCAGTACTTC
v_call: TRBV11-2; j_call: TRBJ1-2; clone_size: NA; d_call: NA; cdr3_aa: CASSSIRGAYGYTF; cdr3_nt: TGTGCCAGCAGCTCCATTAGGGGCGCCTATGGCTACACCTTC
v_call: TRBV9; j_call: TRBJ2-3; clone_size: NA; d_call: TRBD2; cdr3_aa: CASSAGTSGIPQYF; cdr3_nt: TGTGCCAGCAGCGCAGGGACTAGCGGGATTCCGCAGTATTTT
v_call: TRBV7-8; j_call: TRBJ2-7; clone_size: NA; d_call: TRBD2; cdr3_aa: CVAGTGVEQYF; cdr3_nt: TGTGTAGCGGGGACGGGTGTCGAGCAGTACTTC
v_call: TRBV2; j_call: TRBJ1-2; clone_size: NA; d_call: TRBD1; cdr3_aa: CASSYSGGAGYTF; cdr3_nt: TGTGCCAGCAGTTATTCAGGGGGCGCGGGCTACACCTTC
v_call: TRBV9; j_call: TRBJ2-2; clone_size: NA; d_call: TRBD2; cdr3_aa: CASSVDGLANTGELFF; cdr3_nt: TGTGCCAGCAGCGTAGATGGACTAGCGAACACCGGGGAGCTGTTTTTT
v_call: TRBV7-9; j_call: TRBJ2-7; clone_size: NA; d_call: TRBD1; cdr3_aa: CASSLGGQGNYEQYF; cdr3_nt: TGTGCCAGCAGCTTAGGCGGACAGGGGAACTACGAGCAGTACTTC
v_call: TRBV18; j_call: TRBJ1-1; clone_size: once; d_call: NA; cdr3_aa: CASSDFDKLNTEAFF; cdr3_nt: TGTGCCAGCTCAGATTTTGACAAGTTGAACACTGAAGCTTTCTTT
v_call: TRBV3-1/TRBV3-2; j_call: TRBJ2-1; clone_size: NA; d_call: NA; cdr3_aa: CASSQTLAGEQFF; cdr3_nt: TGTGCCAGCAGCCAGACCCTAGCAGGTGAGCAGTTCTTC
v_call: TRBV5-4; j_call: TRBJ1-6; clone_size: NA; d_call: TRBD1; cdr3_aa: CASSPRDSRSPLHF; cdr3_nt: TGTGCCAGCAGCCCACGGGACAGTCGATCACCCCTCCACTTT
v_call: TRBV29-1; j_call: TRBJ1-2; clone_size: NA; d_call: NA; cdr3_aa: CSAKQDGYGGYTF; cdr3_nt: TGCAGCGCTAAGCAGGACGGGTATGGAGGCTACACCTTC
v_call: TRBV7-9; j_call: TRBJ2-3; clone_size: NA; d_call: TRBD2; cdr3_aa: CASSLTSGGVDTQYF; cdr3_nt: TGTGCCAGCAGCTTGACTAGCGGGGGGGTTGATACGCAGTATTTT
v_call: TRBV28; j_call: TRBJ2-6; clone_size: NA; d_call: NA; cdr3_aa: CASTGSGEGVAGANVLTF; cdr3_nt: TGTGCCAGCACCGGATCGGGAGAGGGGGTGGCCGGGGCCAACGTCCTGACTTTC
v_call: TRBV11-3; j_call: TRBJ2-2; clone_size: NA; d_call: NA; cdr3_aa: CASTLSPNTGELFF; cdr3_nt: TGTGCCAGCACCCTTAGTCCGAACACCGGGGAGCTGTTTTTT
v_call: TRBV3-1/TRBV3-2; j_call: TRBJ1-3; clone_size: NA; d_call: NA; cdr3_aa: CASSLNQGNTIYF; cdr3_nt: TGTGCCAGCAGCCTTAATCAGGGTAACACCATATATTTT
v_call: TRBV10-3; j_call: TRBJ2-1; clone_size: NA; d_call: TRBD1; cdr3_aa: CAISERDRGNNEQFF; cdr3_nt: TGTGCCATCAGTGAGCGAGACAGGGGGAACAATGAGCAGTTCTTC
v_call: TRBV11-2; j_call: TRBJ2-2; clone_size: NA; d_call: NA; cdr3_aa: CASSSRGATGELFF; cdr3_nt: TGTGCCAGCAGCTCCCGGGGGGCCACCGGGGAGCTGTTTTTT
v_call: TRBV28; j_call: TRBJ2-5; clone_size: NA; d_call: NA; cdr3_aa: CATLDRTGRETQYF; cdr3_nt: TGTGCCACCCTGGACAGAACCGGGCGAGAGACCCAGTACTTC
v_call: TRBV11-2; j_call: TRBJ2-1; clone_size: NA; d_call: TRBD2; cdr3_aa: CASSLELAGGHNEQFF; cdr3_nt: TGTGCCAGCAGCTTAGAACTAGCGGGGGGACACAATGAGCAGTTCTTC
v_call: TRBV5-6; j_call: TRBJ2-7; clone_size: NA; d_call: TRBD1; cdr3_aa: CASSLVDRGFNYEQYF; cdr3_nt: TGTGCCAGCAGCTTGGTGGACAGGGGATTCAACTACGAGCAGTACTTC
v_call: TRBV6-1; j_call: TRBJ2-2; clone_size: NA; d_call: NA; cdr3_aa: CASSEEWSESAGELFF; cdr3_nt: TGTGCCAGCAGTGAAGAGTGGTCAGAGAGTGCCGGGGAGCTGTTTTTT
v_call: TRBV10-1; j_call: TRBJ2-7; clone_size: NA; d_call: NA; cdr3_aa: CASSDSVRSYEQYF; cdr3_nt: TGCGCCAGCAGTGATTCGGTCCGCTCCTACGAGCAGTACTTC
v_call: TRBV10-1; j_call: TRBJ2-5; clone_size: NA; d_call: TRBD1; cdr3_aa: CASSESGTGQETQYF; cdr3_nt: TGCGCCAGCAGTGAGTCGGGGACAGGGCAAGAGACCCAGTACTTC
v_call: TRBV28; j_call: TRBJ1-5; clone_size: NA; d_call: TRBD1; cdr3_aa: CASSLYRRGGNQPQHF; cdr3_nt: TGTGCCAGCAGTTTATACCGCAGGGGGGGCAATCAGCCCCAGCATTTT
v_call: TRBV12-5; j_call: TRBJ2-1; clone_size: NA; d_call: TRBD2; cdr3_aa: CASGVTSGGSYNEQFF; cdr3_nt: TGTGCTAGTGGTGTCACTAGCGGAGGCTCCTACAATGAGCAGTTCTTC
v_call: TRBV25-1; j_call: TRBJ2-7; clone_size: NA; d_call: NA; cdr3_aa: CASSESGGHKTTYEQYF; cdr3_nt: TGTGCCAGCAGTGAATCTGGGGGCCACAAAACCACCTACGAGCAGTACTTC
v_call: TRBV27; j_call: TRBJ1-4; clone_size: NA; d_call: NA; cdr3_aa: CASSSPLASEKLFF; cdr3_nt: TGTGCCAGCAGTTCGCCCCTTGCCTCTGAAAAACTGTTTTTT
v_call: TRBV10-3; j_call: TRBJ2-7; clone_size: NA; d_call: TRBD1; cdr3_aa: CAISVDRVPYEQYF; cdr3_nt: TGTGCCATCAGTGTCGACAGGGTCCCCTACGAGCAGTACTTC
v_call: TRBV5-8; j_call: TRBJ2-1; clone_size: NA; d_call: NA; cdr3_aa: CASSLTATYNEQFF; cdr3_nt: TGTGCCAGCAGCTTAACAGCAACCTACAATGAGCAGTTCTTC
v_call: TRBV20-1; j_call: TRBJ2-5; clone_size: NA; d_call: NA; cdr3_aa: CSASSIRESETQYF; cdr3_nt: TGCAGTGCTAGTTCCATACGGGAGTCAGAGACCCAGTACTTC
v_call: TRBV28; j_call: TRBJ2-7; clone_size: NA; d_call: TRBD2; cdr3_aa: CASRQGGLAGLTYEQYF; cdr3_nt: TGTGCCAGTCGACAGGGGGGACTAGCGGGTCTAACCTACGAGCAGTACTTC
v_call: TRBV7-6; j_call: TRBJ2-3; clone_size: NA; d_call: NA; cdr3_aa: CASSLGSGAQDTQYF; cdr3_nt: TGTGCCAGCAGCTTAGGCTCAGGGGCGCAGGATACGCAGTATTTT
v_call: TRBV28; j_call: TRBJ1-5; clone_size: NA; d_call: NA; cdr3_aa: CASSLRGLYQPQHF; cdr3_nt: TGTGCCAGCAGTTTACGCGGCCTCTATCAGCCCCAGCATTTT
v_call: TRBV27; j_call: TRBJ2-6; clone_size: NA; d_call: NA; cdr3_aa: CASSSPTAQGGANVLTF; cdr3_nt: TGTGCCAGCAGTTCCCCGACGGCCCAGGGTGGGGCCAACGTCCTGACTTTC
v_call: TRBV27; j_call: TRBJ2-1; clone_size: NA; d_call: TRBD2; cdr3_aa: CASSVKGLATYNEQFF; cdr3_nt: TGTGCCAGCAGTGTGAAGGGACTAGCAACCTACAATGAGCAGTTCTTC
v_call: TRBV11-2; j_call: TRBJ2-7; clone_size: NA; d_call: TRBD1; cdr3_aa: CASSFPGTGRGEQYF; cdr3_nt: TGTGCCAGCAGCTTCCCCGGGACAGGGAGAGGCGAGCAGTACTTC
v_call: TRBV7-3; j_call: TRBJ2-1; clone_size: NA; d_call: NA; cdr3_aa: CASSPGTLDNEQFF; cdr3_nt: TGTGCCAGCAGCCCAGGGACACTAGACAATGAGCAGTTCTTC
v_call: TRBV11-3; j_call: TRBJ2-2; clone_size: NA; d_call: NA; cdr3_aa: CASSRRTDTGELFF; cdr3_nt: TGTGCCAGCAGCCGCCGGACGGACACCGGGGAGCTGTTTTTT
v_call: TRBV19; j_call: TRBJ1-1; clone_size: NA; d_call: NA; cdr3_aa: CASSVGAEAFF; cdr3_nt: TGTGCCAGTAGTGTTGGGGCTGAAGCTTTCTTT
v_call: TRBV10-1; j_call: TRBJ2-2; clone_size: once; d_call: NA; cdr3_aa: CASSDATGSGTGELFF; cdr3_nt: TGCGCCAGCAGTGACGCGACGGGTTCCGGGACCGGGGAGCTGTTTTTT
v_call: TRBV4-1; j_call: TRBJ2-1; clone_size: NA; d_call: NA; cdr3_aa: CASSPGLANEQFF; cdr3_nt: TGCGCCAGCAGCCCCGGACTTGCGAATGAGCAGTTCTTC
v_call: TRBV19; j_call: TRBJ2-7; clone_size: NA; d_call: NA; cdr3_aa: CASSMTGEYEQYF; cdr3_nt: TGTGCCAGTAGTATGACAGGAGAGTACGAGCAGTACTTC
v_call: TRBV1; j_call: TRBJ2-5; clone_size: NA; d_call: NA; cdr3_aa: CTSSQPIRETQYF; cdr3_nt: TGCACCAGCAGCCAACCCATAAGGGAGACCCAGTACTTC
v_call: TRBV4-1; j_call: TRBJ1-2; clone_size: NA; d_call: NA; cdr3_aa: CASSQAAAQYGYTF; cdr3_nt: TGCGCCAGCAGCCAAGCGGCGGCCCAATATGGCTACACCTTC
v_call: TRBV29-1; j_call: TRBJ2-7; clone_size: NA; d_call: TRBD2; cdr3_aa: CSVSTGTSGIYEQYF; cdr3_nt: TGCAGCGTTTCTACCGGGACTAGCGGGATTTACGAGCAGTACTTC
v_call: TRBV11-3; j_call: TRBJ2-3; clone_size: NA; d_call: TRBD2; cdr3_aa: CASSLRGDGDTQYF; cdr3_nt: TGTGCCAGCAGCTTACGGGGGGACGGAGATACGCAGTATTTT
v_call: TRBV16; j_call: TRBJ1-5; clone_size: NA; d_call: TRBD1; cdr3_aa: CASTPIRDSNQPQHF; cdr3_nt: TGTGCCAGCACCCCAATAAGGGACAGTAATCAGCCCCAGCATTTT
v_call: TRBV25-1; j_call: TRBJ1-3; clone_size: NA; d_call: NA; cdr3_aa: CASSEFGQRSGNTIYF; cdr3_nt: TGTGCCAGCAGTGAATTCGGACAGCGCTCTGGAAACACCATATATTTT
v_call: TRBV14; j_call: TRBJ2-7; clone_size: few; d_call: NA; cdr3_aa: CASSAAGTYEQYF; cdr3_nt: TGTGCCAGCAGCGCCGCCGGAACCTACGAGCAGTACTTC
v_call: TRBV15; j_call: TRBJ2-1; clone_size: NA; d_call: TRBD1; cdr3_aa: CATSSPGQASYNEQFF; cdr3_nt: TGTGCCACCAGCAGTCCGGGACAGGCCTCCTACAATGAGCAGTTCTTC
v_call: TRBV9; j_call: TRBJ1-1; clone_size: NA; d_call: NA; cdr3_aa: CASSVGYGGTEAFF; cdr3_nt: TGTGCCAGCAGCGTAGGGTATGGGGGGACTGAAGCTTTCTTT
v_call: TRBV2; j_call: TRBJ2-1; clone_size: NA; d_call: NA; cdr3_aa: CASSEESAEQFF; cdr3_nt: TGTGCCAGCAGTGAAGAGTCGGCTGAGCAGTTCTTC
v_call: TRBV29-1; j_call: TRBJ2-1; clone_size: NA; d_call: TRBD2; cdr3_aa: CSMGGSGRLYNEQFF; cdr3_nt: TGCAGCATGGGTGGTAGCGGGAGACTCTACAATGAGCAGTTCTTC